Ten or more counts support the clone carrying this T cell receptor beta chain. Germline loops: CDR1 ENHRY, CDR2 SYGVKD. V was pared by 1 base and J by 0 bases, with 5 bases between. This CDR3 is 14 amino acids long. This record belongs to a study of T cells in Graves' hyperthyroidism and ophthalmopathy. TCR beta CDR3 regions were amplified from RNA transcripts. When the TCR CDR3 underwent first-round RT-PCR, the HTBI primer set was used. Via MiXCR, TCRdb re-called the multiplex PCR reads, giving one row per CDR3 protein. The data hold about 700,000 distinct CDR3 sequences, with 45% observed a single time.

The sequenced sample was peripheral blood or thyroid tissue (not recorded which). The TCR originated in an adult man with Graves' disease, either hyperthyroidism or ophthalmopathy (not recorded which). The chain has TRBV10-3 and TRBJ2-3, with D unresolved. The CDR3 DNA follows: TGTGCCATCAGTGAGTTGGGGAGCACAGATACGCAGTATTTT. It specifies CAISELGSTDTQYF.